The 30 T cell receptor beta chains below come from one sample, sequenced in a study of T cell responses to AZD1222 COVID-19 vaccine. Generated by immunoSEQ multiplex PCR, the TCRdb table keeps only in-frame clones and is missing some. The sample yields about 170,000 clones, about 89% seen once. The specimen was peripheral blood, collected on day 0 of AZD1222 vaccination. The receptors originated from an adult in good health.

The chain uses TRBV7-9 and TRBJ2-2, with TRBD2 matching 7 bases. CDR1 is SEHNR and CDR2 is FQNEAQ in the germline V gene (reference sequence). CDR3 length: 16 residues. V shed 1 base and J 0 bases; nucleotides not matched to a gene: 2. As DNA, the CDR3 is TGTGCCAGCAGCTTAGGTGGGAGGGCGAACACCGGGGAGCTGTTTTTT. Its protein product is CASSLGGRANTGELFF. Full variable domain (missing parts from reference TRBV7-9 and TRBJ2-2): DTGVSQNPRHKITKRGQNVTFRCDPISEHNRLYWYRQTLGQGPEFLTYFQNEAQLEKSRLLSDRFSAERPKGSFSTLEIQRTEQGDSAMYLCASSLGGRANTGELFFGEGSRLTVL.

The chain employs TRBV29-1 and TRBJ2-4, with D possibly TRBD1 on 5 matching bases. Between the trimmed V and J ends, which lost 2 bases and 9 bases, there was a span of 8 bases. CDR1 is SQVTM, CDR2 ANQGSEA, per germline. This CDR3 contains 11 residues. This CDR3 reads CSVETQAIQYF. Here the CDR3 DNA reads TGCAGCGTTGAAACACAGGCCATTCAGTACTTC.

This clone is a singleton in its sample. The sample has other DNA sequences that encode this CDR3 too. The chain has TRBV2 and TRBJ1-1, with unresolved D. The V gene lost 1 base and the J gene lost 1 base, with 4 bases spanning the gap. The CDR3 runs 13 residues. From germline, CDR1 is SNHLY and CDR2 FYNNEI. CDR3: CASSEEGNTEAFF. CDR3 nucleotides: TGTGCCAGCAGTGAAGAGGGGAACACTGAAGCTTTCTTT.

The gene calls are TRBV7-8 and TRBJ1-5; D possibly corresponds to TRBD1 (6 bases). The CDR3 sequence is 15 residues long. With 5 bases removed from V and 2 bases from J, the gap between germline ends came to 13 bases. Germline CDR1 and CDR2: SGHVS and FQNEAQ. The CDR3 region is CASSPGRGGNQPQHF. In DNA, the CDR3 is TGTGCCAGCAGCCCAGGGAGGGGGGGCAATCAGCCCCAGCATTTT.

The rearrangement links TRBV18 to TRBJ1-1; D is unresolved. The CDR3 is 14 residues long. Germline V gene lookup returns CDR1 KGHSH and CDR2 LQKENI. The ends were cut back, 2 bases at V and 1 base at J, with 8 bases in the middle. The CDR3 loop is CASSPTVPNTEAFF. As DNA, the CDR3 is TGTGCCAGCTCACCAACAGTCCCGAACACTGAAGCTTTCTTT.

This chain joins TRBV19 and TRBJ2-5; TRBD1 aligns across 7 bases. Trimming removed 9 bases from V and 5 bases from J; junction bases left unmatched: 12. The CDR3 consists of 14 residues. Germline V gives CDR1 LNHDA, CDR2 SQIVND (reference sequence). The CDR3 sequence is CASGGRQGWETQYF. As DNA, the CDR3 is TGTGCCAGCGGCGGCCGACAGGGCTGGGAGACCCAGTACTTC.

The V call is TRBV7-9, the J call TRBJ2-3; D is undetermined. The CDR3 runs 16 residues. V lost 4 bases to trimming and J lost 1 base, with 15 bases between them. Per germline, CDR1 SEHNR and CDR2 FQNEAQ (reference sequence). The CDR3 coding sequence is TGTGCCAGCAGCTCCGGCGGTGGTTCCCGCACAGATACGCAGTATTTT. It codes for CASSSGGGSRTDTQYF.

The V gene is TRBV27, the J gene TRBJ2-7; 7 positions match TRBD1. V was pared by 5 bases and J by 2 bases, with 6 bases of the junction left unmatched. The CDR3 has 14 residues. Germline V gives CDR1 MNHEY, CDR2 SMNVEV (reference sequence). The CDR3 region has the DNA TGTGCCAGCAGTCGACAGGGCTCGGCCTACGAGCAGTACTTC. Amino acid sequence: CASSRQGSAYEQYF.

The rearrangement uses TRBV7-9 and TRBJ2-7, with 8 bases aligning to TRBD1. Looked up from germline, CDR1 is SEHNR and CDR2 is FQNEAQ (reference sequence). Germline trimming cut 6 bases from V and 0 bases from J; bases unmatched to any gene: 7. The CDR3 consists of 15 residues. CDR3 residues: CASSNRGSSSYEQYF. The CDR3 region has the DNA TGTGCCAGCAGTAACAGGGGGTCTAGCTCCTACGAGCAGTACTTC.

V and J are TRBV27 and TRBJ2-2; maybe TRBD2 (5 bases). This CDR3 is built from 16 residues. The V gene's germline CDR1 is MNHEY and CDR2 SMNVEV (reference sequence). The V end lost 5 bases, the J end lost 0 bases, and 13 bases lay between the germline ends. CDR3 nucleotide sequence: TGTGCCAGCAGTGGAGGCGCTCACTCGAACACCGGGGAGCTGTTTTTT. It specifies CASSGGAHSNTGELFF.

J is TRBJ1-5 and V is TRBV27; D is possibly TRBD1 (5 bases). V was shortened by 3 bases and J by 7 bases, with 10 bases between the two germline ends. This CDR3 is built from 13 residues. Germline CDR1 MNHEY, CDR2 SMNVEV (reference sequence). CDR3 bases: TGTGCCAGCAGTTTCTCCGGGGGACAGCCCCAGCATTTT. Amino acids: CASSFSGGQPQHF.

The CDR3 sequence: CASSPRTGVAGELFF. CDR3 DNA: TGTGCCAGCAGCCCAAGGACAGGGGTAGCCGGGGAGCTGTTTTTT. The chain employs TRBV9 and TRBJ2-2, with 9 bases fitting TRBD1. Germline V gene data show CDR1 as SGDLS and CDR2 as YYNGEE. The CDR3 runs to 15 residues. The V segment lost 4 bases and the J segment 6 bases; nucleotides outside the gene matches: 7.

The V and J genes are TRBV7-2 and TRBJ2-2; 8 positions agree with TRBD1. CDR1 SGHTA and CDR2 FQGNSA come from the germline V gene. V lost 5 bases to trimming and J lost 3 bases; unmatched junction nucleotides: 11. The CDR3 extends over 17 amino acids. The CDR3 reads CASSAPGRGPYTGELFF. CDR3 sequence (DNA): TGTGCCAGCAGCGCGCCTGGCAGGGGGCCGTACACCGGGGAGCTGTTTTTT.

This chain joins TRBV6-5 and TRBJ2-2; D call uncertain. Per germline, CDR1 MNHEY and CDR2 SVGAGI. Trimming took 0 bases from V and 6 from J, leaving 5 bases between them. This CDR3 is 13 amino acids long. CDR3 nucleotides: TGTGCCAGCAGTTACTCAGGGCCCGGGGAGCTGTTTTTT. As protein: CASSYSGPGELFF.

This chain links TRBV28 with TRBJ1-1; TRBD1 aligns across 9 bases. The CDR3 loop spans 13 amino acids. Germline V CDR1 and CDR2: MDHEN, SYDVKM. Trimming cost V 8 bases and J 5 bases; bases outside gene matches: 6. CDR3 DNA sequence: TGTGCCAGCTGGACAGGGGTCGGGACTGAAGCTTTCTTT. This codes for CASWTGVGTEAFF. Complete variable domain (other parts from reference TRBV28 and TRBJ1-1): DVKVTQSSRYLVKRTGEKVFLECVQDMDHENMFWYRQDPGLGLRLIYFSYDVKMKEKGDIPEGYSVSREKKERFSLILESASTNQTSMYLCASWTGVGTEAFFGQGTRLTVV.

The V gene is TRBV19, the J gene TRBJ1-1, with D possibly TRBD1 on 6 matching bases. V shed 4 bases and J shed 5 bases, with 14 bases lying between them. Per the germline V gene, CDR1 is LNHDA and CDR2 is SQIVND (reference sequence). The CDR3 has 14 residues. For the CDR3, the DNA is TGTGCCAGTAGTACTTTCCAGGGGTATACTGAAGCTTTCTTT. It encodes CASSTFQGYTEAFF.

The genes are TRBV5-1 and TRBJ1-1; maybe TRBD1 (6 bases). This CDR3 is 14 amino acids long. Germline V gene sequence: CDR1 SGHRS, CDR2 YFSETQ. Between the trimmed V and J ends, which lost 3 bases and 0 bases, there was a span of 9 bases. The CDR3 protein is CASSSGTMNTEAFF. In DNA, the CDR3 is TGCGCCAGCAGCTCCGGGACAATGAACACTGAAGCTTTCTTT.

The CDR3 spells CASSPGQAGYTEAFF. CDR3 in DNA: TGTGCCAGCTCACCCGGACAGGCGGGATACACTGAAGCTTTCTTT. The V and J genes are TRBV18 and TRBJ1-1; TRBD1 matches 7 bases. The CDR3 runs to 15 residues. J gave up 3 bases and V 3 bases, and 7 bases lay outside the gene matches. Germline lookup yields CDR1 KGHSH and CDR2 LQKENI.

In DNA, the CDR3 is TGTGCCAGCAGCCCGGGACCCGGGGATGAGCAGTTCTTC. This sequence encodes CASSPGPGDEQFF. This chain connects TRBV7-3 to TRBJ2-1; either TRBD1 or TRBD2 may supply D (5 bases each). Germline assignment: CDR1 SGHTA and CDR2 FQGTGA. Trimming removed 5 bases from V and 8 bases from J, with 13 bases in between. The CDR3 contains 13 residues.

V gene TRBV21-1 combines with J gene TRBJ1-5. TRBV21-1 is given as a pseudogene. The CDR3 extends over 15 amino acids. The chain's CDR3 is CASSPQREVPQPQHF. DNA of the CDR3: TGTGCCAGCAGCCCCCAGAGGGAGGTTCCGCAGCCCCAGCATTTT.

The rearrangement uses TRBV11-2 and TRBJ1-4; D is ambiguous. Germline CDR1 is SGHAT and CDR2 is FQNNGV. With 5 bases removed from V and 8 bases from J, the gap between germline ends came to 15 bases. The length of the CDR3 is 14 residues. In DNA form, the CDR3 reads TGTGCCAGCAGCCAGACAACTACGGGGGAAAAACTGTTTTTT. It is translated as CASSQTTTGEKLFF.

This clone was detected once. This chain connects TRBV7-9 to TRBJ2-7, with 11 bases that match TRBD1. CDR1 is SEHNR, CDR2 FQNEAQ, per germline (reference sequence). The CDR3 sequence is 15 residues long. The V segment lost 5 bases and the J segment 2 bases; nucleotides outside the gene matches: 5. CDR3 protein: CASSPGGQGAYEQYF. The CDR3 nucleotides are TGTGCCAGCAGCCCCGGGGGACAGGGGGCCTACGAGCAGTACTTC.

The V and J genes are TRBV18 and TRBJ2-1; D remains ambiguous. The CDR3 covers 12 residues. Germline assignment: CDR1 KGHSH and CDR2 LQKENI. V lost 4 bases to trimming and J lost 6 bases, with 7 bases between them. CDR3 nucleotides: TGTGCCAGCTCACTCCCAATCAATGAGCAGTTCTTC. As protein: CASSLPINEQFF.

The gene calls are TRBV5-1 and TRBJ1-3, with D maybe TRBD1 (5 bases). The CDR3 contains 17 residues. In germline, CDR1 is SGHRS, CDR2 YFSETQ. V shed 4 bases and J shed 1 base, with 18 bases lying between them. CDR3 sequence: CASSLGGSGTSGNTIYF. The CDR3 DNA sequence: TGCGCCAGCAGCCTCGGAGGTTCCGGGACTTCTGGAAACACCATATATTTT.

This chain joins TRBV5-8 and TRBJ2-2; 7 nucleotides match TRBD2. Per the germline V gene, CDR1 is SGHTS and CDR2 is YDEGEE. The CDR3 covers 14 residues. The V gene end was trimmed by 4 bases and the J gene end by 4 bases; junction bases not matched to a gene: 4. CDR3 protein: CASSRTRGTGELFF. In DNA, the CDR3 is TGTGCCAGCAGCCGGACTAGGGGCACCGGGGAGCTGTTTTTT.

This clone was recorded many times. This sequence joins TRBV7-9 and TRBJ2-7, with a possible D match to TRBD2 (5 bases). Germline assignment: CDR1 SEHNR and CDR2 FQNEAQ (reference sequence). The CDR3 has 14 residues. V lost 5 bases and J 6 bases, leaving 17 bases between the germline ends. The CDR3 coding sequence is TGTGCCAGCAGCACCGGTTTGGGAGCTCGCGAGCAGTACTTC. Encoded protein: CASSTGLGAREQYF.

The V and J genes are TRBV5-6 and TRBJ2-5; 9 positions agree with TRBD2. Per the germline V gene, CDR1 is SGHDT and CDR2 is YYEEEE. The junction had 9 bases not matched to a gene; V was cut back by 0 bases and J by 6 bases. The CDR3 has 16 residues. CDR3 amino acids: CASSLDGLAGLKTQYF. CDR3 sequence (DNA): TGTGCCAGCAGCTTGGATGGCCTAGCGGGGTTGAAGACCCAGTACTTC.

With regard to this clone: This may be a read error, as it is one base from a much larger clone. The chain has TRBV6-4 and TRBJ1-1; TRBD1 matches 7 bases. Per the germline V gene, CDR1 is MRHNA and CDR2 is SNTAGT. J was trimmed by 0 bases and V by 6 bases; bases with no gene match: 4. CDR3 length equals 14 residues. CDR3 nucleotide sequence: TGTGCCAGCAGGGCGACAGGGATGAACACTGAAGCTTTCTTT. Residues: CASRATGMNTEAFF.

The CDR3 sequence: CASSPSGQGGNYEQYF. The CDR3 nucleotides read TGTGCCAGCAGCCCCTCGGGACAGGGGGGTAACTACGAGCAGTACTTC. V is TRBV3-1 (or the pseudogene TRBV3-2) and J is TRBJ2-7; 11 nucleotides match TRBD1. The ends lost 4 bases at V and 3 bases at J; junction bases unmatched: 8. CDR1 and CDR2 (germline): LGHDT, YNNKEL (reference sequence). This CDR3 spans 16 amino acids.

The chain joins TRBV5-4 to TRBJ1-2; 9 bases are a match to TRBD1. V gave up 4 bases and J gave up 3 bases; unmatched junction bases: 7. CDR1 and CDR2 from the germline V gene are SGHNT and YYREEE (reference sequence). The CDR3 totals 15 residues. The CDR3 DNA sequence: TGTGCCAGCAGCCCCGTCCGGGACAGGGACTATGGCTACACCTTC. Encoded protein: CASSPVRDRDYGYTF.